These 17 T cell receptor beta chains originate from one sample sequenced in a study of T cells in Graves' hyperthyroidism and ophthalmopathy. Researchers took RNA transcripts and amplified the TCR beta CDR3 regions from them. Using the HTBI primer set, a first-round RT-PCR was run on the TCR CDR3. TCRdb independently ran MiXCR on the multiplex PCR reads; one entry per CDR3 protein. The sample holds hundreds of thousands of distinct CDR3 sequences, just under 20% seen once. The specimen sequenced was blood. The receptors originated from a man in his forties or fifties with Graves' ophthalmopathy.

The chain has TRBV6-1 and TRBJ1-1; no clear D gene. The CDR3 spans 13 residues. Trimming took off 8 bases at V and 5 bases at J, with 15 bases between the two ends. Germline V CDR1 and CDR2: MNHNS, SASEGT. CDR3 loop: CASLRTFGTEAFF. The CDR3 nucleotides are TGTGCCAGCTTGCGGACGTTCGGAACTGAAGCTTTCTTT.

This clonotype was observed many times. CDR3 in amino acids: CASSHPGTGVGSPLHF. The CDR3 DNA follows: TGTGCCAGCAGTCATCCCGGGACAGGGGTGGGTTCACCCCTCCACTTT. This chain connects TRBV6-2 or TRBV6-3 to TRBJ1-6, with 10 bases identical to TRBD1. The CDR3 consists of 16 residues. CDR1 and CDR2 from the germline V gene are MNHEY and SVGEGT. V was pared by 5 bases and J by 9 bases, with 10 bases of the junction left unmatched.

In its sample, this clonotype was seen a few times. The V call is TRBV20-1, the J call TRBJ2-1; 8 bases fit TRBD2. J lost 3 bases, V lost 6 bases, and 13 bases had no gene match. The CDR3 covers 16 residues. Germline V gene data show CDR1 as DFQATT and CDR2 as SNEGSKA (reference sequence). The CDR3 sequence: CSAVGSGRSNYNEQFF. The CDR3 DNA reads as TGCAGTGCCGTCGGGAGCGGGAGATCAAACTACAATGAGCAGTTCTTC.

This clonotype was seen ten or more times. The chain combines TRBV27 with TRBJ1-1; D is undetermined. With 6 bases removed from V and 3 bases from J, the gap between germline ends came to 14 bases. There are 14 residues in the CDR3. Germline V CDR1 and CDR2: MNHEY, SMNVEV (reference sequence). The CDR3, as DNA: TGTGCCAGCAGGTTGAGTGTAATGGACACTGAAGCTTTCTTT. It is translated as CASRLSVMDTEAFF.

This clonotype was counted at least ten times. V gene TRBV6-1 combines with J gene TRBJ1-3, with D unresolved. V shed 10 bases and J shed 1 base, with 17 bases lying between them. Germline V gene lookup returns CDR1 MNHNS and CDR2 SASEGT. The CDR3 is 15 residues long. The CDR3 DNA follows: TGTGCCATCATTTCCAGTAAGAGGTCTGGAAACACCATATATTTT. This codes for CAIISSKRSGNTIYF.

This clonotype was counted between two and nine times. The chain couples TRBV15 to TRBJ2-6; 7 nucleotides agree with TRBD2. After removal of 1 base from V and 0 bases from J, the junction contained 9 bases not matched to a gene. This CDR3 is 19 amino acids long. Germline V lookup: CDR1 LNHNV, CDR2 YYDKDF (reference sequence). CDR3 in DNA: TGTGCCACCAGCAGAGGTGATGGGGGGGTCCTCTCTGGGGCCAACGTCCTGACTTTC. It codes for CATSRGDGGVLSGANVLTF.

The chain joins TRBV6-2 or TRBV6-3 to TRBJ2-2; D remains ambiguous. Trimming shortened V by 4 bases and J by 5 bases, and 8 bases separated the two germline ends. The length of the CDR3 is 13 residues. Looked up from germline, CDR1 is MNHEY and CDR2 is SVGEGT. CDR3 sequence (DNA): TGTGCCAGCAGTTCCCCCTTAACCGGGGAGCTGTTTTTT. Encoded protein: CASSSPLTGELFF.

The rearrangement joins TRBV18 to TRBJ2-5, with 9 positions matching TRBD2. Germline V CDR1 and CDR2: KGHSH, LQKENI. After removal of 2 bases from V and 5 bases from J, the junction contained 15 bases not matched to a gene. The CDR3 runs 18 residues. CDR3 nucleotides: TGTGCCAGCTCACCATCACCACTAGGGACTAGCCAAAGGGAGACCCAGTACTTC. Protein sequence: CASSPSPLGTSQRETQYF.

The CDR3 coding sequence is TGTGCCAGCAGTTACAGGGTTGAGCAGCCCCAGCATTTT. Its translation is CASSYRVEQPQHF. This chain joins TRBV6-5 and TRBJ1-5; no clear D gene. The germline V gene has CDR1 MNHEY and CDR2 SVGAGI. The CDR3 spans 13 residues. The germline V and J ends were trimmed by 2 bases and 7 bases, with 9 bases remaining between them.

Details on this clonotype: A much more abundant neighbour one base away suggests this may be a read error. CDR3 protein: CASRSPSRYQGTQYF. CDR3 DNA: TGTGCCAGCAGAAGTCCTAGCAGGTACCAAGGGACCCAGTACTTC. This sequence joins TRBV6-1 and TRBJ2-5; TRBD2 is a possible D gene (5 bases). This CDR3 contains 15 residues. Germline CDR1 is MNHNS and CDR2 is SASEGT.

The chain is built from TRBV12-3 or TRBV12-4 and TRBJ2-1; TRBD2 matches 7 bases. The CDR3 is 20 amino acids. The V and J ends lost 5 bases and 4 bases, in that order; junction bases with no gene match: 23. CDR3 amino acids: CASSSYTSHYKERDYNEQFF. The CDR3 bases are TGTGCCAGCAGTAGTTACACTTCCCATTACAAGGAGCGGGATTACAATGAGCAGTTCTTC.

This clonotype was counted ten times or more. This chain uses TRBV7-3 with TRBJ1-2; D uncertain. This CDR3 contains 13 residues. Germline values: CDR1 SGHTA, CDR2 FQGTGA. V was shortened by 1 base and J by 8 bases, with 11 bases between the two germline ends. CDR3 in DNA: TGTGCCAGCAGCTTAATAGGGTTTGGCGGCTACACCTTC. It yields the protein CASSLIGFGGYTF. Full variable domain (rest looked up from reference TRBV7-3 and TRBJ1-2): GAGVSQTPSNKVTEKGKYVELRCDPISGHTALYWYRQSLGQGPEFLIYFQGTGAADDSGLPNDRFFAVRPEGSVSTLKIQRTERGDSAVYLCASSLIGFGGYTFGSGTRLTVV.

The CDR3 DNA is TGTGCTAGTGGTTTGCCGGGACAGGGTGACGAGCAGTACTTC. This gives the protein CASGLPGQGDEQYF. This chain uses TRBV12-5 with TRBJ2-7; TRBD1 matches at 9 bases. CDR3 length: 14 amino acids. The trim removed 2 bases at V and 5 bases at J, leaving 4 bases unmatched. Germline CDR1 is LGHNT and CDR2 is FRNRAP. Full variable domain (remainder filled in from reference TRBV12-5 and TRBJ2-7): DARVTQTPRHKVTEMGQEVTMRCQPILGHNTVFWYRQTMMQGLELLAYFRNRAPLDDSGMPKDRFSAEMPDATLATLKIQPSEPRDSAVYFCASGLPGQGDEQYFGPGTRLTVT.

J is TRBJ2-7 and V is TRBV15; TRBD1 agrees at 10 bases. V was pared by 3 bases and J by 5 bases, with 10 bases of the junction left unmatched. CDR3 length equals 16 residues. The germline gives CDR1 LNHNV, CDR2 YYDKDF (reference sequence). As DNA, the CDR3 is TGTGCCACCAGCAGTGGATACGGGACAGGGGTGGACGAGCAGTACTTC. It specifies CATSSGYGTGVDEQYF.

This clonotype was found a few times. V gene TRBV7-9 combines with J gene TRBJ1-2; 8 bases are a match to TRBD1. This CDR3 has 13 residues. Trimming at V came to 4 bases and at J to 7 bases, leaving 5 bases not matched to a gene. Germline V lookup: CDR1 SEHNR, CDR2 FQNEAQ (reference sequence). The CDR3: CASSSTGGIGYTF. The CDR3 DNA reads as TGTGCCAGCAGCTCCACAGGGGGAATTGGCTACACCTTC.

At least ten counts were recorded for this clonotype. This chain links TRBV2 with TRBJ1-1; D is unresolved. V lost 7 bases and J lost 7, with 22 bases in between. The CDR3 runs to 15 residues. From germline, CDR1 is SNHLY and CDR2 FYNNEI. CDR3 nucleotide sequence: TGTGCCAGCAATCTGCAGTCAGGTTTGGTGGGTGAAGCTTTCTTT. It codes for CASNLQSGLVGEAFF. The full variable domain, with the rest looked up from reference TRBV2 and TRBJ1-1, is EPEVTQTPSHQVTQMGQEVILRCVPISNHLYFYWYRQILGQKVEFLVSFYNNEISEKSEIFDDQFSVERPDGSNFTLKIRSTKLEDSAMYFCASNLQSGLVGEAFFGQGTRLTVV.

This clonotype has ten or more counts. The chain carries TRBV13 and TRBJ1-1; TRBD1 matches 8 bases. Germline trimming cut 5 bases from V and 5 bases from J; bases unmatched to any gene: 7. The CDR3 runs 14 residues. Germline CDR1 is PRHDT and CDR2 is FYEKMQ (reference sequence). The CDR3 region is CASSGQGRRTEAFF. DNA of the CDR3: TGTGCCAGCAGCGGACAGGGTCGGAGGACTGAAGCTTTCTTT.